One TCR beta chain is described in this entry. CDR1 and CDR2 (germline): SGDLS, YYNGEE. The CDR3 has 14 residues. Deletions cut 0 bases from V and 1 base from J, with 7 bases between. This entry is derived from a study of blood T cell repertoires in COVID-19. Assay used: immunoSEQ multiplex PCR; TCRdb lists only in-frame clones, some missing. The table lists about 80,000 clones, approximately 82% of them singletons. The rearrangement links TRBV9 to TRBJ1-1; D is perhaps TRBD1 (5 bases). Sequenced input: peripheral blood. The clonotype comes from a human donor in a cohort sampled during active COVID-19. The CDR3 DNA sequence: TGTGCCAGCAGCGTAGCGCAGGGGAACACTGAAGCTTTCTTT. Protein: CASSVAQGNTEAFF. The full variable domain, completed using reference TRBV9 and TRBJ1-1, is DSGVTQTPKHLITATGQRVTLRCSPRSGDLSVYWYQQSLDQGLQFLIQYYNGEERAKGNILERFSAQQFPDLHSELNLSSLELGDSALYFCASSVAQGNTEAFFGQGTRLTVV.